The clone carrying this T cell receptor beta chain occurred once. With 0 bases removed from V and 4 bases from J, the gap between germline ends came to 6 bases. There are 13 residues in the CDR3. Germline V gives CDR1 MNHNY, CDR2 SVGAGI (reference sequence). Authors' analysis steps: Estimation of nucleated cell counts relied on the amplification of reference gene primers. TCRdb's copy holds only in-frame clones and misses some; the assay was immunoSEQ multiplex PCR. V and J calls and clone size are given by that table; D and trimming were obtained from the DNA. Of about 230,000 clones listed, about 84% are singletons. This specimen comes from a study of blood T cell repertoires in COVID-19. Study background: Some COVID-19 samples were acute and others convalescent; all came from the United States, Italy and Spain. Sources were T cells, B-cell-depleted T cells, or PBMCs; the material itself was cDNA or gDNA.

The sequence was obtained from a woman of 80 years or more with acute or convalescent COVID-19. The chain employs TRBV6-6 and TRBJ1-1; no clear D. The specimen was peripheral blood. The CDR3 region has the DNA TGTGCCAGCAGTTACTCCCGAGGCACTGAAGCTTTCTTT. Amino acids: CASSYSRGTEAFF.